Below, 30 T cell receptor beta chains from the same sample are listed, as sequenced in a study of blood T cell repertoires in COVID-19. Measured with immunoSEQ multiplex PCR; TCRdb has only the in-frame clones, and not every one. The sample consists of 45,000 to 60,000 clones, less than 90% of them appearing once. Input material: peripheral blood. The receptors originated from a man in his sixties with acute or convalescent COVID-19.

J is TRBJ2-5 and V is TRBV9, with 10 positions matching TRBD2. The CDR3 is 15 amino acids. The V and J ends lost 3 bases and 3 bases, in that order; junction bases with no gene match: 5. CDR1 and CDR2 (germline): SGDLS, YYNGEE. CDR3 residues: CASSASGGGKETQYF. In nucleotides, the CDR3 is TGTGCCAGCAGCGCCAGCGGGGGGGGAAAAGAGACCCAGTACTTC.

The genes are TRBV15 and TRBJ2-7; weak D call: TRBD2 (5 bases). CDR3 length: 14 residues. Germline CDR1 LNHNV, CDR2 YYDKDF (reference sequence). Trimming took 4 bases from V and 6 from J, leaving 16 bases between them. The CDR3 DNA sequence: TGTGCCACCAGCATGGGGAGTGTCGGGTTCGAGCAGTACTTC. It translates to CATSMGSVGFEQYF.

The gene calls are TRBV19 and TRBJ2-3, with 8 bases matching TRBD2. Trimming at V came to 5 bases and at J to 5 bases, leaving 12 bases not matched to a gene. Per germline, CDR1 LNHDA and CDR2 SQIVND (reference sequence). The length of the CDR3 is 16 residues. CDR3 sequence: CASSPSAGESIDTQYF. CDR3 bases: TGTGCCAGTAGTCCATCAGCGGGAGAAAGTATAGATACGCAGTATTTT.

This clone appeared a few times. The chain recombines TRBV4-1 with TRBJ2-2; the D gene is possibly TRBD2 (5 bases). The CDR3 spans 17 residues. V lost 1 base, J lost 4 bases, and 16 bases lay in between. The germline V gene encodes CDR1 MGHRA and CDR2 YSYEKL. CDR3 protein: CASSQGGKLVATGELFF. CDR3 in DNA: TGCGCCAGCAGCCAAGGGGGTAAACTAGTAGCCACCGGGGAGCTGTTTTTT.

This clone was detected only once. The V gene is TRBV5-8, the J gene TRBJ1-4; 7 bases are shared with TRBD1. The CDR3 runs 15 residues. The germline gives CDR1 SGHTS, CDR2 YDEGEE. Trimming at V came to 1 base and at J to 9 bases, leaving 9 bases not matched to a gene. CDR3 sequence (DNA): TGTGCCAGCAGCTTGAGGGGGCCGGGCGAACAAAAACTGTTTTTT. Translation: CASSLRGPGEQKLFF.

The chain has TRBV4-1 and TRBJ2-1; D is unresolved. The CDR3 totals 15 residues. The V end lost 3 bases, the J end lost 9 bases, and 18 bases lay between the germline ends. Germline-derived CDR1 and CDR2 are MGHRA and YSYEKL. CDR3 sequence (DNA): TGCGCCAGCAGCCAGGGTCCGAATACCGGCGGTGAGCAGTTCTTC. This codes for CASSQGPNTGGEQFF.

The rearrangement links TRBV5-1 to TRBJ1-6; 12 positions match TRBD1. The CDR3 extends over 20 amino acids. V lost 1 base, J lost 0 bases, and 8 bases stayed unmatched. Germline V gene data show CDR1 as SGHRS and CDR2 as YFSETQ. CDR3 region: CASSLWGQGASLSYNSPLHF. For the CDR3, the DNA is TGCGCCAGCAGCTTGTGGGGACAGGGGGCCTCCCTCTCCTATAATTCACCCCTCCACTTT.

The chain links TRBV5-4 to TRBJ1-2; D perhaps matches TRBD1 (5 bases). V lost 3 bases and J 0 bases, leaving 18 bases between the germline ends. Germline V gene data show CDR1 as SGHNT and CDR2 as YYREEE (reference sequence). This CDR3 spans 17 amino acids. CDR3 DNA sequence: TGTGCCAGCAGCTCCATCGGGTGGGGGGGAGCTAACTATGGCTACACCTTC. Translated, it gives CASSSIGWGGANYGYTF.

The chain recombines TRBV7-8 with TRBJ2-5; 9 bases agree with TRBD2. This CDR3 has 16 residues. The germline V gene encodes CDR1 SGHVS and CDR2 FQNEAQ. Unmatched junction bases numbered 6, after V lost 1 base and J lost 3 bases. In nucleotides, the CDR3 is TGTGCCAGCAGCTTAGTAGCGGGGGCAGTTAAAGAGACCCAGTACTTC. It translates to CASSLVAGAVKETQYF.

The V call is TRBV7-9, the J call TRBJ2-5, with a tentative D call TRBD2 (6 bases). The CDR3 totals 15 residues. CDR1 and CDR2 (germline): SEHNR, FQNEAQ (reference sequence). V gave up 1 base and J gave up 2 bases, with 11 bases separating them. DNA for the CDR3: TGTGCCAGCAGCTTAGGGGGGGATCTTCAAGAGACCCAGTACTTC. Protein product: CASSLGGDLQETQYF.

The rearrangement uses TRBV3-1 (or the pseudogene TRBV3-2) and TRBJ1-3, with TRBD1 matching over 9 bases. J gave up 1 base and V 0 bases, and 13 bases lay outside the gene matches. In germline, CDR1 is LGHDT, CDR2 YNNKEL (reference sequence). The CDR3 contains 20 residues. This CDR3 is CASSQDALRLGQGSGNTIYF. In DNA, the CDR3 is TGTGCCAGCAGCCAAGATGCCCTCCGGCTGGGACAGGGTTCTGGAAACACCATATATTTT.

V gene TRBV7-2 combines with J gene TRBJ2-5; TRBD2 might be the D (6 bases). CDR1 is SGHTA and CDR2 is FQGNSA in the germline V gene. The CDR3 has 16 residues. Trimming shortened V by 1 base and J by 0 bases, and 12 bases separated the two germline ends. The CDR3 DNA reads as TGTGCCAGCAGCTTAGTGGGCGGGGCGTACCAAGAGACCCAGTACTTC. Protein sequence: CASSLVGGAYQETQYF.

The genes are TRBV3-1 (or the pseudogene TRBV3-2) and TRBJ2-2; 9 bases map to TRBD1. The ends lost 2 bases at V and 7 bases at J; junction bases unmatched: 5. This CDR3 has 15 residues. Looked up from germline, CDR1 is LGHDT and CDR2 is YNNKEL (reference sequence). In DNA form, the CDR3 reads TGTGCCAGCAGCCAATCCGGGACAGGGATCGGGGAGCTGTTTTTT. Translating gives CASSQSGTGIGELFF.

V and J are TRBV9 and TRBJ2-3, with 8 positions matching TRBD2. The CDR3 sequence is 16 residues long. With V trimmed by 4 bases and J by 5 bases, 12 bases remained unmatched. Per germline, CDR1 SGDLS and CDR2 YYNGEE. CDR3 in amino acids: CASSPRSGARRDTQYF. The CDR3 DNA is TGTGCCAGCAGCCCCCGTAGCGGGGCCAGGCGAGATACGCAGTATTTT.

The chain couples TRBV7-9 to TRBJ2-5; D ambiguous. Between the trimmed V and J ends, which lost 5 bases and 0 bases, there was a span of 4 bases. The CDR3 has 12 amino acids. CDR1 is SEHNR and CDR2 is FQNEAQ in the germline V gene (reference sequence). The CDR3 is CASSADQETQYF. The CDR3 bases are TGTGCCAGCAGCGCAGACCAAGAGACCCAGTACTTC.

The V gene is TRBV4-2, the J gene TRBJ2-3; possibly TRBD1 for D (6 bases). Deletions cut 0 bases from V and 2 bases from J, with 15 bases between. This CDR3 is built from 17 residues. CDR1 and CDR2 from the germline V gene are LGHNA and YNFKEQ. The CDR3 sequence: CASSQDVGRGFTDTQYF. The CDR3 coding sequence is TGTGCCAGCAGCCAAGACGTTGGCAGGGGATTCACAGATACGCAGTATTTT.

The chain is built from TRBV6-5 and TRBJ1-5; 8 bases agree with TRBD1. This CDR3 has 14 amino acids. The V gene's germline CDR1 is MNHEY and CDR2 SVGAGI. Trimming at V came to 2 bases and at J to 8 bases, leaving 5 bases not matched to a gene. DNA for the CDR3: TGTGCCAGCAGTTACGGACAGGGAGGGGAGCCCCAGCATTTT. Translating gives CASSYGQGGEPQHF.

This rearrangement joins TRBV19 to TRBJ2-1; D possibly corresponds to TRBD1 (6 bases). CDR3 length equals 14 residues. Germline CDR1 and CDR2: LNHDA and SQIVND (reference sequence). With 3 bases removed from V and 6 bases from J, the gap between germline ends came to 12 bases. CDR3 DNA sequence: TGTGCCAGTAGTATTTCCAGGGGCCGCAATGAGCAGTTCTTC. The encoded protein is CASSISRGRNEQFF.

The V call is TRBV3-1 (or the pseudogene TRBV3-2), the J call TRBJ2-3; TRBD2 aligns across 9 bases. The CDR3 extends over 17 amino acids. V lost 4 bases and J lost 2; bases outside the gene matches: 10. CDR1 LGHDT and CDR2 YNNKEL come from the germline V gene (reference sequence). This CDR3 reads CASSLGASGAFTDTQYF. The CDR3 nucleotides read TGTGCCAGCAGCCTGGGCGCTAGCGGGGCATTCACAGATACGCAGTATTTT.

This clone was observed a few times. J is TRBJ2-7 and V is TRBV27; 7 nucleotides agree with TRBD2. The CDR3 sequence is 14 residues long. CDR1 and CDR2 from the germline V gene are MNHEY and SMNVEV (reference sequence). J was trimmed by 7 bases and V by 2 bases; bases with no gene match: 8. The CDR3 is CASSLLGGSREQYF. In nucleotides, the CDR3 is TGTGCCAGCAGTTTACTCGGCGGGAGCCGAGAGCAGTACTTC.

The chain carries TRBV29-1 and TRBJ1-1; no clear D gene. CDR3 length equals 13 residues. Germline values: CDR1 SQVTM, CDR2 ANQGSEA. Deletions cut 4 bases from V and 1 base from J, with 10 bases between. The chain's CDR3 is CSVVRHSNTEAFF. The CDR3 nucleotides are TGCAGCGTTGTTAGACACTCGAACACTGAAGCTTTCTTT.

The chain employs TRBV2 and TRBJ1-2; D gene unclear. Germline V gene sequence: CDR1 SNHLY, CDR2 FYNNEI. The CDR3 covers 13 residues. Trimming removed 5 bases at V and 2 bases at J, with 9 bases between. The CDR3 DNA reads as TGTGCCAGCAGTATCGGACTGAACTATGGCTACACCTTC. Translated, it gives CASSIGLNYGYTF.

The rearrangement uses TRBV12-1 and TRBJ2-2; the table's TRBD2 call for D was not verified on the DNA. TRBV12-1 is assigned pseudogene status. This CDR3 contains 17 residues. The CDR3 DNA follows: TGTGCCAGCAGCTTTGACCTTAGCGGGATAGCCACCGGGGAGCTGTTTTTT. Translation gives CASSFDLSGIATGELFF.

This rearrangement joins TRBV5-5 to TRBJ1-2; tentative D call: TRBD1 (5 bases). The length of the CDR3 is 16 residues. Germline CDR1 and CDR2: SGHKS and YYEKEE (reference sequence). Trimming removed 0 bases at V and 2 bases at J, with 14 bases between. This chain's CDR3 is CASSLELLEGNYGYTF. DNA for the CDR3: TGTGCCAGCAGCTTGGAACTTCTGGAGGGGAACTATGGCTACACCTTC. Drawing the rest from reference TRBV5-5 and TRBJ1-2, the complete variable domain is DAGVTQSPTHLIKTRGQQVTLRCSPISGHKSVSWYQQVLGQGPQFIFQYYEKEERGRGNFPDRFSARQFPNYSSELNVNALLLGDSALYLCASSLELLEGNYGYTFGSGTRLTVV.

The chain has TRBV12-3 or TRBV12-4 and TRBJ2-1, with D unresolved. V lost 1 base and J 3 bases, leaving 4 bases between the germline ends. The CDR3 totals 13 residues. CDR3 DNA sequence: TGTGCCAGCAGTTTAGACAGCTACAATGAGCAGTTCTTC. Its translation is CASSLDSYNEQFF.

The genes are TRBV11-2 and TRBJ1-1, with D possibly matching TRBD1 (5 bases). The CDR3 has 15 residues. V was cut by 1 base and J by 7 bases, with 16 bases left in between. Germline V gene sequence: CDR1 SGHAT, CDR2 FQNNGV. The DNA of the CDR3 is TGTGCCAGCAGCTTAGGTCCAGGGATGGAGTATGAAGCTTTCTTT. Protein sequence: CASSLGPGMEYEAFF.

This chain's CDR3 is CASSLDYSTSETQYF. CDR3 nucleotide sequence: TGCGCCAGCAGCTTGGATTATAGCACTAGTGAGACCCAGTACTTC. The chain recombines TRBV5-1 with TRBJ2-5; a possible D gene is TRBD2 (5 bases). Trimming took off 0 bases at V and 5 bases at J, with 14 bases between the two ends. Germline V CDR1 and CDR2: SGHRS, YFSETQ. The CDR3 is made up of 15 amino acids.

In this sample, this clone turned up a few times. The chain couples TRBV12-3 or TRBV12-4 to TRBJ1-2, with 11 bases aligning to TRBD1. V dropped 5 bases and J dropped 7; count of bases not matched to a gene: 3. The CDR3 extends over 13 amino acids. The CDR3 coding sequence is TGTGCCAGCAGTGCCGGACAGGGGGCTGGCTACACCTTC. It is translated as CASSAGQGAGYTF.

The CDR3 loop is CASSLYARTGTYEQYF. CDR3 sequence (DNA): TGTGCCAGCAGTTTATATGCCCGCACAGGGACCTACGAGCAGTACTTC. V usage is TRBV28 and J usage is TRBJ2-7; D possibly corresponds to TRBD1 (6 bases). The CDR3 is made up of 16 amino acids. The germline gives CDR1 MDHEN, CDR2 SYDVKM. Trimming removed 1 base at V and 2 bases at J, with 15 bases between.

The genes are TRBV27 and TRBJ1-6; tentative D call: TRBD1 (6 bases). Germline V CDR1 and CDR2: MNHEY, SMNVEV (reference sequence). Trimming took off 5 bases at V and 6 bases at J, with 20 bases between the two ends. The CDR3 sequence is 17 residues long. DNA for the CDR3: TGTGCCAGCAGTCCGCCCGGGCTAGTCAGGGGTAATTCACCCCTCCACTTT. This sequence encodes CASSPPGLVRGNSPLHF.